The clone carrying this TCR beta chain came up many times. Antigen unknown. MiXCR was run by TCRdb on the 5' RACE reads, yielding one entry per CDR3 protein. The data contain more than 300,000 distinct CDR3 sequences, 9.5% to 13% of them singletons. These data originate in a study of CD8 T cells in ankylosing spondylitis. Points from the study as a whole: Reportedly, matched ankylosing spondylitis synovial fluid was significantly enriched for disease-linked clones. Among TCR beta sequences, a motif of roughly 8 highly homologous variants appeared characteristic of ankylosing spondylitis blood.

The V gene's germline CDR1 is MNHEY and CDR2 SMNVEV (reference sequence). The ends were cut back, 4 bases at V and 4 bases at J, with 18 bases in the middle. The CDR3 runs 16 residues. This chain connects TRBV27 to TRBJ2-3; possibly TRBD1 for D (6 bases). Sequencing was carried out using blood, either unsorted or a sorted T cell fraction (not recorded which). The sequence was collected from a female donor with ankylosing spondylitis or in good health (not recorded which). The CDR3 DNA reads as TGTGCCAGCAGTTATGTTTCGGGCAGGGGCTCAGATACGCAGTATTTT. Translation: CASSYVSGRGSDTQYF.